A single sample is the source of the 2 T cell receptor beta chains below, sequenced in a study of regulatory dendritic cells for organ transplantation. The assay was immunoSEQ multiplex PCR, and TCRdb's table has in-frame clones only and misses some. The sample contains 22,000 or so clones, about 70% of which appear only once. Material: memory CD4+ T cells from blood. Subset indicated: CD45RO+ memory T cells. These receptors were taken from a human donor in good health.

This clone occurred a few times. The gene calls are TRBV4-3 and TRBJ2-3; no clear D. V lost 3 bases to trimming and J lost 5 bases, with 12 bases between them. The CDR3 sequence is 14 residues long. The germline CDR1 and CDR2 sequences are LGHNA and YSLEER. The CDR3 DNA sequence: TGCGCCAGCAGCCATCAGAATAAGATAGATACGCAGTATTTT. Protein product: CASSHQNKIDTQYF.

This chain joins TRBV5-1 and TRBJ2-5, with D possibly being TRBD1 (6 bases). The V end lost 1 base, the J end lost 5 bases, and 12 bases lay between the germline ends. Germline V gives CDR1 SGHRS, CDR2 YFSETQ. This CDR3 comprises 14 residues. The CDR3 reads CASSLTGTGETQYF. The CDR3 DNA reads as TGCGCCAGCAGCTTGACAGGGACGGGGGAGACCCAGTACTTC.